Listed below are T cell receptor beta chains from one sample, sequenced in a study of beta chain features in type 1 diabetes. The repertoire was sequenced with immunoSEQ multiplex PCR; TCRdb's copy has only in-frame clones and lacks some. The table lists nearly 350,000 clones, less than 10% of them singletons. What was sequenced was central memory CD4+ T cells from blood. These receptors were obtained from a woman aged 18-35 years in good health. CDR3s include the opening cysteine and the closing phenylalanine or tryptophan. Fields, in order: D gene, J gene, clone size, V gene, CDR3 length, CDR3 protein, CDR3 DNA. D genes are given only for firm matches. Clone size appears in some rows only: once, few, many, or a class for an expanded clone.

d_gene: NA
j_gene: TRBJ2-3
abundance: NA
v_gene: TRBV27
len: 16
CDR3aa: CASSLGWGTSTDTQYF
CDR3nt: TGTGCCAGCAGTTTGGGGTGGGGTACTAGCACAGATACGCAGTATTTT

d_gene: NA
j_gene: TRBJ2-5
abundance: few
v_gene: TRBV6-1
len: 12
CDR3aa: CASSDRAETQYF
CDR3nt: TGTGCCAGCAGTGACCGGGCAGAGACCCAGTACTTC

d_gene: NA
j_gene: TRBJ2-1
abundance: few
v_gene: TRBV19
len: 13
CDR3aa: CASKEAPYNEQFF
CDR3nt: TGTGCCAGTAAAGAAGCCCCCTACAATGAGCAGTTCTTC

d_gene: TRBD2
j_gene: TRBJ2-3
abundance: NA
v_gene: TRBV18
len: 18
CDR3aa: CASSRTPGLAVGTDTQYF
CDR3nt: TGTGCCAGCTCACGTACACCGGGACTAGCGGTTGGCACAGATACGCAGTATTTT

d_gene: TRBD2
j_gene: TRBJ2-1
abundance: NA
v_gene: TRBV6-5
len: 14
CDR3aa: CASKLTSVRNEQFF
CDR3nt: TGTGCCAGCAAGTTGACTAGCGTACGGAATGAGCAGTTCTTC

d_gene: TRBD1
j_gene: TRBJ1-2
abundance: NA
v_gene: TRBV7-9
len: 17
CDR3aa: CASSSAAGQGQVYGYTF
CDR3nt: TGTGCCAGCAGCTCAGCAGCCGGACAGGGGCAGGTCTATGGCTACACCTTC

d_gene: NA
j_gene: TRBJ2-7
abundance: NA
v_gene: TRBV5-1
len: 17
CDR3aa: CASSLGVTGAGFHEQYF
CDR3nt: TGCGCCAGCAGCTTGGGGGTTACGGGGGCCGGCTTCCACGAGCAGTACTTC

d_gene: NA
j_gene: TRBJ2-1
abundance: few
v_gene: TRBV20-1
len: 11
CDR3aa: CSARVYNEQFF
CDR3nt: TGCAGTGCTAGAGTTTACAATGAGCAGTTCTTC

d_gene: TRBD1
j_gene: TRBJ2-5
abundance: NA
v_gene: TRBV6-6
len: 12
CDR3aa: CASSTTGGTQYF
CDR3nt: TGCGCCAGCAGTACAACAGGGGGCACCCAGTACTTC

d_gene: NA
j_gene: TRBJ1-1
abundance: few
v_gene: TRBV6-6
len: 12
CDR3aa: CASSSGTEKAFF
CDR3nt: TGTGCCAGCAGTTCCGGGACGGAGAAAGCTTTCTTT

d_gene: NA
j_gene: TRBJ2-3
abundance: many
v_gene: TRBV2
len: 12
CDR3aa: CASTRNTDTQYF
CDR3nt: TGTGCCAGCACACGGAACACAGATACGCAGTATTTT

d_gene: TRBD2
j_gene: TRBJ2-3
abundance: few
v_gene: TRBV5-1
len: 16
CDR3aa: CASSLMRLADTDTQYF
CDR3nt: TGCGCCAGCAGCTTAATGAGACTAGCGGACACAGATACGCAGTATTTT

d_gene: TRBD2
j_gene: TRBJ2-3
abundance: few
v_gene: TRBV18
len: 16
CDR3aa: CASSPSTAGAKDTQYF
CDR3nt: TGTGCCAGCTCACCCTCGACAGCGGGAGCGAAAGATACGCAGTATTTT

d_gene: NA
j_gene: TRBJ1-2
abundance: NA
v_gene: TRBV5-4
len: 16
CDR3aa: CASSSGQREANYGYTF
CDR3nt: TGTGCCAGCAGCTCCGGACAGAGAGAAGCTAACTATGGCTACACCTTC

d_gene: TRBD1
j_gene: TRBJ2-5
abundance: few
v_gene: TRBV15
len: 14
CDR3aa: CATSRDLGGETQYF
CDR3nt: TGTGCCACCAGCAGAGATCTAGGGGGCGAGACCCAGTACTTC

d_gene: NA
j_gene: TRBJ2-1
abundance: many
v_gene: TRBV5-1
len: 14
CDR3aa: CASSVSASGNEQFF
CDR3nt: TGCGCCAGCAGCGTGAGCGCTTCGGGGAATGAGCAGTTCTTC

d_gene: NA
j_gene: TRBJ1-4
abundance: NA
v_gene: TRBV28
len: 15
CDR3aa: CASSLFTATNEKLFF
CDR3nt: TGTGCCAGCAGTTTATTCACAGCAACTAATGAAAAACTGTTTTTT

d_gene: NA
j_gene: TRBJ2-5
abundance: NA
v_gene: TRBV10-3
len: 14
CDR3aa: CAISESTTQETQYF
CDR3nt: TGTGCCATCAGTGAGTCGACTACTCAAGAGACCCAGTACTTC

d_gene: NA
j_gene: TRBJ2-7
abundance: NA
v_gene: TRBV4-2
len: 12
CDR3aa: CASSRNRGEQYF
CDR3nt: TGTGCCAGCAGCCGCAATAGGGGCGAGCAGTACTTC

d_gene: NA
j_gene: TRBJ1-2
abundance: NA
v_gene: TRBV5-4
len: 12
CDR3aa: CASSLVGGGYTF
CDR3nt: TGTGCCAGCAGCTTGGTCGGGGGTGGCTACACCTTC

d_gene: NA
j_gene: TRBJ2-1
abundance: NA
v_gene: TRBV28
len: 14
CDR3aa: CASSLFYSYNEQFF
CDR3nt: TGTGCCAGCAGTTTGTTTTACTCCTACAATGAGCAGTTCTTC

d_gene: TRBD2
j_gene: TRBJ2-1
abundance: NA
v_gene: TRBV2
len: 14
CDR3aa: CASSELAGEGKKFF
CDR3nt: TGTGCCAGCAGTGAACTAGCGGGAGAGGGTAAGAAGTTCTTC

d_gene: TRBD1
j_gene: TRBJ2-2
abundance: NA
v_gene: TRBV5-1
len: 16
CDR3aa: CASRIGQGAFTGELFF
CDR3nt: TGCGCCAGCAGAATAGGACAGGGTGCTTTCACCGGGGAGCTGTTTTTT

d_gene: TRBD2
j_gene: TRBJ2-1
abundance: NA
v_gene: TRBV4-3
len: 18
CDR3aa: CASSQDGLAGALVDEQFF
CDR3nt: TGCGCCAGCAGCCAAGACGGGCTAGCGGGAGCATTGGTAGATGAGCAGTTCTTC

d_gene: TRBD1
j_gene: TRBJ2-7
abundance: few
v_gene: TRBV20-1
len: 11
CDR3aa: CSADRAYEQYF
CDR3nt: TGCAGTGCAGACAGGGCCTACGAGCAGTACTTC

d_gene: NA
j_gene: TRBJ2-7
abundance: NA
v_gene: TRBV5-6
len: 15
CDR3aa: CASSPSPGGPREQYF
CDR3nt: TGTGCCAGCAGCCCGAGCCCTGGAGGGCCTAGGGAGCAGTACTTC